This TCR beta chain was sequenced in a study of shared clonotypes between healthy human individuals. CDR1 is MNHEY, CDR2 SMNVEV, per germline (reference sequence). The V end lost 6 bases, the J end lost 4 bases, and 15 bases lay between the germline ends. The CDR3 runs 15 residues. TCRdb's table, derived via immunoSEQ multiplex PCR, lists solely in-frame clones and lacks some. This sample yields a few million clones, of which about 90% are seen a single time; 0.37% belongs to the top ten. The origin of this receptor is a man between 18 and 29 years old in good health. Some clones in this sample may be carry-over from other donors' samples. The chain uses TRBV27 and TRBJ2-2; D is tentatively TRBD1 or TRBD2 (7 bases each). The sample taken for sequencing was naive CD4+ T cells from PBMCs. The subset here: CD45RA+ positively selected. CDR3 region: CASRLLRGGTGELFF. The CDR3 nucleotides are TGTGCCAGCAGACTTCTCAGGGGGGGCACCGGGGAGCTGTTTTTT.